Listed below are T cell receptor beta chains from one sample, sequenced in a study of Graves' ophthalmopathy and Graves' hyperthyroidism. MiXCR, run by TCRdb on the multiplex PCR reads, gives a single entry per CDR3 protein. Of 210,000 or so distinct CDR3 sequences in the sample, roughly 27% were seen once. What was sequenced was peripheral blood. Receptors were obtained from a man aged 50 to 60 with Graves' ophthalmopathy. CDR3s include the opening cysteine and the closing phenylalanine or tryptophan. The order of the fields is V gene, J gene, D gene, clone size, CDR3 DNA, CDR3 protein. The D gene is left open where the match is weak. The size entry is marked missing in some rows and otherwise reads once, few, many or a size class.

v_call: TRBV15
j_call: TRBJ2-3
d_call: NA
clone_size: NA
cdr3_nt: TGTGCCACCGCTCAGCGGCCCACAGATACGCAGTATTTT
cdr3_aa: CATAQRPTDTQYF

v_call: TRBV25-1
j_call: TRBJ1-2
d_call: NA
clone_size: NA
cdr3_nt: TGTGCCAGCAGTGAATACGGGACTCCCTCAGGGGGCTACACCTTC
cdr3_aa: CASSEYGTPSGGYTF

v_call: TRBV3-1
j_call: TRBJ2-5
d_call: NA
clone_size: many
cdr3_nt: TGTGCCAGCGACCCCGGTGGTGACCGAGAGACCCAGTACTTC
cdr3_aa: CASDPGGDRETQYF

v_call: TRBV6-2/TRBV6-3
j_call: TRBJ2-4
d_call: NA
clone_size: many
cdr3_nt: TGTGCCAGCACCGAGGGGAACATTCAGTACTTC
cdr3_aa: CASTEGNIQYF

v_call: TRBV7-9
j_call: TRBJ1-3
d_call: NA
clone_size: many
cdr3_nt: TGTGCCAGCAGCCCAACCGGGTCAGATGGAAACACCATATATTTT
cdr3_aa: CASSPTGSDGNTIYF

v_call: TRBV19
j_call: TRBJ2-7
d_call: TRBD2
clone_size: many
cdr3_nt: TGTGCCAGTAGTATCGGACTAGCGGCTTACTACGAGCAGTACTTC
cdr3_aa: CASSIGLAAYYEQYF

v_call: TRBV28
j_call: TRBJ2-7
d_call: TRBD2
clone_size: many
cdr3_nt: TGTGCCAGCAGTCCGCTAGCGGCCCCGTACGAGCAGTACTTC
cdr3_aa: CASSPLAAPYEQYF

v_call: TRBV6-2/TRBV6-3
j_call: TRBJ2-7
d_call: TRBD2
clone_size: NA
cdr3_nt: TGTGCCAGCAGTCGGGAGACGGGAGCGGGAGACGAGCAGTACTTC
cdr3_aa: CASSRETGAGDEQYF

v_call: TRBV7-8
j_call: TRBJ2-5
d_call: TRBD2
clone_size: many
cdr3_nt: TGTGCCAGCATCCCAAGGGGGCTAGCGGGAGCTCGAGAGACCCAGTACTTC
cdr3_aa: CASIPRGLAGARETQYF

v_call: TRBV6-9
j_call: TRBJ2-5
d_call: NA
clone_size: many
cdr3_nt: TGTGCCGGCAAGGTCGGACAGCTAGAGACCCAGTACTTC
cdr3_aa: CAGKVGQLETQYF

v_call: TRBV7-8
j_call: TRBJ2-5
d_call: NA
clone_size: many
cdr3_nt: TGTGCCAGCAGCTTAGTTCCGGGGGAGACCCAGTACTTC
cdr3_aa: CASSLVPGETQYF

v_call: TRBV18
j_call: TRBJ1-1
d_call: NA
clone_size: NA
cdr3_nt: TGTGCCAGCTCGCTTACAAAGGAAGCTTTCTTT
cdr3_aa: CASSLTKEAFF

v_call: TRBV5-5
j_call: TRBJ2-5
d_call: TRBD1
clone_size: many
cdr3_nt: TGTGCCAGCAGCTGGGGGACAGGGGGTACCAACGGGGAGACCCAGTACTTC
cdr3_aa: CASSWGTGGTNGETQYF

v_call: TRBV28
j_call: TRBJ1-1
d_call: NA
clone_size: many
cdr3_nt: TGTGCCAGCAGCCTGGTACAGGGTTCGGCCACTGAAGCCCTCTTT
cdr3_aa: CASSLVQGSATEALF

v_call: TRBV7-2
j_call: TRBJ2-5
d_call: NA
clone_size: many
cdr3_nt: TGTGCCAGCAGCCTACCAGTCCGGGGGCTCCAAGAGACCCAGTACTTC
cdr3_aa: CASSLPVRGLQETQYF

v_call: TRBV28
j_call: TRBJ2-7
d_call: NA
clone_size: NA
cdr3_nt: TGTGCCAGCAGCAAACCCTGGGGCAGATACGAGCAGTACTTC
cdr3_aa: CASSKPWGRYEQYF

v_call: TRBV20-1
j_call: TRBJ2-5
d_call: NA
clone_size: few
cdr3_nt: TGCAGTGCTAGATGGATACTGGGGACCCAGTACTTC
cdr3_aa: CSARWILGTQYF

v_call: TRBV12-3/TRBV12-4
j_call: TRBJ2-7
d_call: NA
clone_size: few
cdr3_nt: TGTGCCAGCAGTTTCAGGTTTCGCTACGAGCAGTACTTC
cdr3_aa: CASSFRFRYEQYF

v_call: TRBV19
j_call: TRBJ2-7
d_call: NA
clone_size: many
cdr3_nt: TGTGCCAGTAGTCCCAACCCCACAAGGAAAAGCTCCTACGAGCAGTACTTC
cdr3_aa: CASSPNPTRKSSYEQYF

v_call: TRBV28
j_call: TRBJ2-2
d_call: TRBD1
clone_size: many
cdr3_nt: TGTGCCAGCAGGACTGGGGACAGGGGAGTTGGGGAGCTGTTTTTT
cdr3_aa: CASRTGDRGVGELFF

v_call: TRBV19
j_call: TRBJ2-7
d_call: NA
clone_size: many
cdr3_nt: TGTGCCAGTAGTAAAACTAGTCACGAGCAGTACTTC
cdr3_aa: CASSKTSHEQYF

v_call: TRBV7-3
j_call: TRBJ1-1
d_call: TRBD1
clone_size: NA
cdr3_nt: TGTGCCAGCAGCCCCCCTCATACAGGGGACAATGAAGCTTTCTTT
cdr3_aa: CASSPPHTGDNEAFF

v_call: TRBV29-1
j_call: TRBJ2-7
d_call: NA
clone_size: many
cdr3_nt: TGCAGCGTTCACGTGGGACTCGGCGAGCAGTACTTC
cdr3_aa: CSVHVGLGEQYF

v_call: TRBV2
j_call: TRBJ2-5
d_call: TRBD1
clone_size: many
cdr3_nt: TGTGCCAGCATACTGGACAGGGGAGAGACCCAGTACTTC
cdr3_aa: CASILDRGETQYF

v_call: TRBV9
j_call: TRBJ1-1
d_call: NA
clone_size: NA
cdr3_nt: TGTGCCAGCAGCGTACAGAAAATTCTGAACACTGAAGCTTTCTTT
cdr3_aa: CASSVQKILNTEAFF

v_call: TRBV12-3/TRBV12-4
j_call: TRBJ2-2
d_call: TRBD1
clone_size: NA
cdr3_nt: TGTGCCAGCAGTATGACGGGACAGGGCACCGGGGAGCTGTTTTTT
cdr3_aa: CASSMTGQGTGELFF

v_call: TRBV12-3/TRBV12-4
j_call: TRBJ2-7
d_call: NA
clone_size: few
cdr3_nt: TGTGCCAGCAGTTTATTTAGTCAGCCCTACGAGCAGTACTTC
cdr3_aa: CASSLFSQPYEQYF

v_call: TRBV12-3/TRBV12-4
j_call: TRBJ2-5
d_call: TRBD2
clone_size: many
cdr3_nt: TGTGCCAGCAGGAGGGGACTAGCGGCAAAAGAGACCCAGTACTTC
cdr3_aa: CASRRGLAAKETQYF

v_call: TRBV5-1
j_call: TRBJ1-2
d_call: NA
clone_size: NA
cdr3_nt: TGCGCCAGCAGCTTGACAATCAACTATGGCTACACCTTC
cdr3_aa: CASSLTINYGYTF

v_call: TRBV12-3/TRBV12-4
j_call: TRBJ2-2
d_call: NA
clone_size: many
cdr3_nt: TGTGCCAGCAGTTTACCGGGGTCCACCGGGGAGCTGTTTTTT
cdr3_aa: CASSLPGSTGELFF

v_call: TRBV5-5
j_call: TRBJ2-7
d_call: TRBD1
clone_size: few
cdr3_nt: TGTGCCAGCAGCCGGACAGGGGGAACGGTCGAGCAGTACTTC
cdr3_aa: CASSRTGGTVEQYF